The present T cell receptor beta chain was sequenced within a study of T and B cells in COVID-19 patients. As for the study in general: Blood was sampled from COVID-19 patients who were either actively infected or recovered.

BIOMED2 TRB-A/B primer pools were used in multiplex TRB PCR. TCRdb passed the multiplex PCR reads through MiXCR, listing each CDR3 protein once. The sample has 8,000 to 9,500 distinct CDR3 sequences; around 25% are singletons. Each TRB amplification used about 230-550 ng of genomic DNA from blood. This CDR3 has 13 amino acids. V lost 4 bases and J 7 bases, leaving 14 bases between the germline ends. Looked up from germline, CDR1 is ENHRY and CDR2 is SYGVKD. Of note for this clonotype: The antigen is undetermined.

Overall study results and limits: Clonality of TRB repertoires was high in active COVID-19; recovery brought above-healthy diversity and richness.

This receptor was taken from a human donor who had recovered from COVID-19. The sample consisted of blood. V gene TRBV10-3 combines with J gene TRBJ2-7, with D possibly being TRBD1 (5 bases). The CDR3 sequence: CAISVDRLSEQYF. The CDR3 DNA reads TGTGCCATCAGTGTTGACAGATTGAGTGAGCAGTACTTC.